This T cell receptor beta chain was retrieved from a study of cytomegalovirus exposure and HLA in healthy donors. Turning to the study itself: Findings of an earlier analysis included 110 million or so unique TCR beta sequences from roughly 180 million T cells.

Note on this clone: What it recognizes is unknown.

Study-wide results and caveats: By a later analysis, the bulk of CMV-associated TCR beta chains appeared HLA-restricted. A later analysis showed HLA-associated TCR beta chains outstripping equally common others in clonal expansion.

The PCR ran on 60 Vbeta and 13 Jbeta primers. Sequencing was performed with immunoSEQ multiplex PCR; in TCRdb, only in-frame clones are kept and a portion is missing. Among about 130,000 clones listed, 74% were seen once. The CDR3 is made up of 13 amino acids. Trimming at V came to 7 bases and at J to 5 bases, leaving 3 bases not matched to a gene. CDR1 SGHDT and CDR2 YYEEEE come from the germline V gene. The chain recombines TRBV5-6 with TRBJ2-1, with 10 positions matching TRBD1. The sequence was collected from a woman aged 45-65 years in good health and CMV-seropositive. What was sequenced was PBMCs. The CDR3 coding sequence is TGTGCCAGCGGGACAGGGGAGGACAATGAGCAGTTCTTC. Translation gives CASGTGEDNEQFF.